The 9 T cell receptor beta chains below come from one sample, sequenced in a study of post-analysis software for immune sequencing data. Their specific antigens are unknown. Study-wide results and limits: With TRBV5-6, TRBV5-1 and TRBV20-1 included, about five TRBV segments were more frequent in patients than in controls.

Included in the TCR beta cDNA libraries were unique molecular identifiers. MiXCR, applied by TCRdb to the PCR reads, yields one record per CDR3 protein. The sample holds roughly 400,000 distinct CDR3 sequences, more than 30% seen once. Sequenced sample: blood. These receptors were taken from a girl aged 2 to 10 with multiple sclerosis.

The rearrangement uses TRBV24-1 and TRBJ2-1; D is possibly TRBD1 (7 bases). The CDR3 runs to 17 residues. V was pared by 3 bases and J by 5 bases, with 19 bases between. Per the germline V gene, CDR1 is KGHDR and CDR2 is SFDVKD. The chain's CDR3 is CATSDPLYRGGDNEQFF. CDR3 nucleotide sequence: TGTGCCACCAGTGATCCTCTTTACAGGGGCGGGGACAATGAGCAGTTCTTC.

This chain connects TRBV20-1 to TRBJ2-1; 10 nucleotides agree with TRBD2. This CDR3 has 18 residues. J lost 2 bases, V lost 1 base, and 11 bases had no gene match. Germline V gene sequence: CDR1 DFQATT, CDR2 SNEGSKA (reference sequence). CDR3 loop: CSARGKREGLLPYNEQFF. CDR3 DNA sequence: TGCAGTGCTAGAGGGAAGCGGGAGGGCCTTTTGCCCTACAATGAGCAGTTCTTC.

The chain carries TRBV7-8 and TRBJ1-1; D gene unclear. Looked up from germline, CDR1 is SGHVS and CDR2 is FQNEAQ. The V end lost 4 bases, the J end lost 0 bases, and 15 bases lay between the germline ends. The length of the CDR3 is 16 residues. In DNA, the CDR3 is TGTGCCAGCAGCTCACCGGACGATTATATGAACACTGAAGCTTTCTTT. It yields the protein CASSSPDDYMNTEAFF.

The chain has TRBV7-9 and TRBJ2-7; D is ambiguous. Trimming removed 4 bases at V and 2 bases at J, with 9 bases between. The germline V gene encodes CDR1 SEHNR and CDR2 FQNEAQ (reference sequence). The CDR3 has 13 residues. The CDR3 sequence: CASSSLTTYEQYF. The CDR3 DNA reads as TGTGCCAGCAGCTCGCTAACCACCTACGAGCAGTACTTC.

The chain carries TRBV19 and TRBJ2-5; D possibly corresponds to TRBD1 (5 bases). The CDR3 covers 16 residues. Per germline, CDR1 LNHDA and CDR2 SQIVND (reference sequence). The germline V and J ends were trimmed by 5 bases and 1 base, with 17 bases remaining between them. CDR3 sequence (DNA): TGTGCCAGTAGTGTTGGGGCCTTCCCGTTCCAAGAGACCCAGTACTTC. It specifies CASSVGAFPFQETQYF. Full variable domain (outside the CDR3, taken from reference TRBV19 and TRBJ2-5): DGGITQSPKYLFRKEGQNVTLSCEQNLNHDAMYWYRQDPGQGLRLIYYSQIVNDFQKGDIAEGYSVSREKKESFPLTVTSAQKNPTAFYLCASSVGAFPFQETQYFGPGTRLLVL.

The chain couples TRBV20-1 to TRBJ1-4, with 8 bases matching TRBD1. The germline V gene has CDR1 DFQATT and CDR2 SNEGSKA (reference sequence). The CDR3 contains 15 residues. V was pared by 0 bases and J by 7 bases, with 7 bases of the junction left unmatched. CDR3 in amino acids: CSARDQQGEGEKLFF. CDR3 coding DNA: TGCAGTGCTAGAGACCAACAGGGGGAGGGTGAAAAACTGTTTTTT.

The genes are TRBV29-1 and TRBJ2-1; tentatively, D is TRBD2 (7 bases). V shed 2 bases and J shed 3 bases, with 23 bases lying between them. Germline V gene lookup returns CDR1 SQVTM and CDR2 ANQGSEA. The CDR3 length is 18 residues. CDR3 residues: CSVESGTPDGGYYNEQFF. CDR3 DNA sequence: TGCAGCGTTGAAAGCGGGACACCTGACGGGGGCTACTACAATGAGCAGTTCTTC.

This clonotype was recorded a few times. The V call is TRBV4-1, the J call TRBJ1-5; D call uncertain. V was pared by 4 bases and J by 0 bases, with 10 bases between. Germline CDR1 reads MGHRA; CDR2 reads YSYEKL. The CDR3 has 15 amino acids. CDR3 DNA sequence: TGCGCCAGCAGCCCAATTCAGAATAGCAATCAGCCCCAGCATTTT. Protein: CASSPIQNSNQPQHF.

This clonotype appeared once. The chain joins TRBV6-6 to TRBJ2-5, with D perhaps TRBD2 (6 bases). V shed 6 bases and J shed 2 bases, with 19 bases lying between them. The CDR3 totals 16 residues. Per germline, CDR1 MNHNY and CDR2 SVGAGI (reference sequence). CDR3 amino acids: CASSLPIGGLQETQYF. For the CDR3, the DNA is TGTGCCAGCAGCCTACCCATCGGGGGACTTCAAGAGACCCAGTACTTC.